A single sample is the source of the 8 T cell receptor beta chains below, sequenced in a study of blood T cells in healthy people across ages. Primed by a sample-barcoded 5' primer and a J-beta primer mix, a second PCR proceeded for 7 to 11 cycles. TCRdb reprocessed the 5' RACE reads via MiXCR and lists one record per CDR3 protein. The repertoire includes some 1,000,000 distinct CDR3 sequences, about 25% of them detected once, and around 0.75% sits in the top ten. The data also belong to a second study, concerning T cells of mothers and their children.

Source material: blood. These receptor sequences come from a girl aged 2 to 9 in good health.

In this sample, this clonotype turned up a few times. This sequence joins TRBV2 and TRBJ2-7; TRBD2 matches 7 bases. V lost 7 bases and J lost 6; bases outside the gene matches: 12. The CDR3 length is 14 residues. Germline CDR1 SNHLY, CDR2 FYNNEI. In DNA form, the CDR3 reads TGTGCCAGCAATCACCCGGGGACTAAGGGCGAGCAGTACTTC. It yields the protein CASNHPGTKGEQYF. Filled out from reference TRBV2 and TRBJ2-7, the complete variable domain reads EPEVTQTPSHQVTQMGQEVILRCVPISNHLYFYWYRQILGQKVEFLVSFYNNEISEKSEIFDDQFSVERPDGSNFTLKIRSTKLEDSAMYFCASNHPGTKGEQYFGPGTRLTVT.

This clonotype has only a few counts. The J gene is TRBJ1-2, the V gene TRBV7-2; no firm D call. The CDR3 runs to 12 residues. The germline CDR1 and CDR2 sequences are SGHTA and FQGNSA. The V gene lost 2 bases and the J gene lost 8 bases, with 9 bases spanning the gap. The chain's CDR3 is CASSLRTNGYTF. CDR3 DNA: TGTGCCAGCAGCTTAAGAACAAACGGCTACACCTTC.

Of note for this clonotype: Because it lacks the conserved phenylalanine or tryptophan at the end, this CDR3 is likely a read error. The rearrangement links TRBV4-1 to TRBJ2-1, with no clear D. This CDR3 is built from 16 residues. V was clipped by 4 bases and J by 0 bases, with 13 bases between them. Germline V gives CDR1 MGHRA, CDR2 YSYEKL. The CDR3: CASSLYLGSSYNEQFL. The DNA of the CDR3 is TGCGCCAGCAGCCTCTATTTGGGCAGCTCCTACAATGAGCAGTTCCTC.

The genes are TRBV3-1 and TRBJ2-1, with D possibly TRBD2 on 5 matching bases. The germline V gene has CDR1 LGHDT and CDR2 YNNKEL (reference sequence). The CDR3 runs to 13 residues. Trimming cost V 0 bases and J 10 bases, with 10 bases left between them. CDR3 loop: CASSQDAIAEQFF. The CDR3 nucleotides read TGTGCCAGCAGCCAAGATGCCATAGCGGAGCAGTTCTTC.

The chain carries TRBV10-2 and TRBJ2-7, with 8 nucleotides matching TRBD1. The V segment lost 6 bases and the J segment 0 bases; nucleotides outside the gene matches: 4. The CDR3 contains 14 residues. In germline, CDR1 is WSHSY, CDR2 SAAADI. CDR3 sequence: CASRLGTGSYEQYF. The CDR3 region has the DNA TGCGCCAGCAGGTTGGGGACAGGCTCCTACGAGCAGTACTTC.

This chain joins TRBV19 and TRBJ2-5; either TRBD1 or TRBD2 may supply D (5 bases each). The J call may not be correct, given that the DNA end is closer to TRBJ2-7. The CDR3 is made up of 13 amino acids. Germline V lookup: CDR1 LNHDA, CDR2 SQIVND (reference sequence). CDR3 sequence: CAGSQGPPYEQYF. As DNA, the CDR3 is TGTGCCGGCTCCCAGGGACCCCCTTACGAGCAGTACTTC.

The chain links TRBV7-9 to TRBJ1-1; no definite D call. V gave up 2 bases and J gave up 8 bases, with 9 bases separating them. This CDR3 has 12 residues. In germline, CDR1 is SEHNR, CDR2 FQNEAQ (reference sequence). The CDR3 DNA is TGTGCCAGCAGCTTAACGAGGTCGGAAGCTTTCTTT. It specifies CASSLTRSEAFF.

The chain recombines TRBV7-8 with TRBJ2-5, with D perhaps being TRBD1 or TRBD2 (5 bases each). The DNA end is more similar to TRBJ2-1, so the J call may be wrong. Germline V gene sequence: CDR1 SGHVS, CDR2 FQNEAQ. The CDR3 covers 14 residues. The CDR3 spells CASSFEQDWGEQFF. The CDR3 region has the DNA TGTGCCAGCAGCTTTGAACAGGACTGGGGTGAGCAGTTCTTC.